One sample yielded the 31 T cell receptor beta chains listed below, sequenced in a study of cytomegalovirus exposure and HLA in healthy donors. Use of 60 Vbeta and 13 Jbeta primers characterized the PCR. Sequencing was performed with immunoSEQ multiplex PCR; in TCRdb, only in-frame clones are kept and a portion is missing. The sample records 90,000 to 110,000 clones, about 16% being singletons. The sequenced sample consisted of PBMCs. All receptors come from a female donor in good health and CMV-seronegative.

The chain links TRBV30 to TRBJ2-7, with TRBD2 matching 16 bases. V dropped 4 bases and J dropped 1; count of bases not matched to a gene: 13. CDR1 GTSNPN and CDR2 SVGIG come from the germline V gene (reference sequence). The CDR3 spans 19 residues. CDR3 sequence (DNA): TGTGCCTGGACGGCGCCGGGAGGGGGACTAGCGGGGGGGTCCTACGAGCAGTACTTC. Translated, it gives CAWTAPGGGLAGGSYEQYF. Looking up the rest from reference TRBV30 and TRBJ2-7 gives the full variable domain: SQTIHQWPATLVQPVGSPLSLECTVEGTSNPNLYWYRQAAGRGLQLLFYSVGIGQISSEVPQNLSASRPQDRQFILSSKKLLLSDSGFYLCAWTAPGGGLAGGSYEQYFGPGTRLTVT.

This chain connects TRBV10-2 to TRBJ2-3; 7 bases are shared with TRBD1. This CDR3 comprises 18 residues. Germline-derived CDR1 and CDR2 are WSHSY and SAAADI. V lost 4 bases, J lost 2 bases, and 15 bases stayed unmatched. Here the CDR3 reads CASSGLLDRAPHTDTQYF. The CDR3 bases are TGCGCCAGCAGTGGGCTCCTCGACAGGGCCCCCCACACAGATACGCAGTATTTT.

This rearrangement joins TRBV9 to TRBJ2-5; TRBD2 aligns across 13 bases. The CDR3 extends over 17 amino acids. V dropped 0 bases and J dropped 3; count of bases not matched to a gene: 5. Germline V gives CDR1 SGDLS, CDR2 YYNGEE. The CDR3 loop is CASSVVGTSGAEETQYF. In DNA, the CDR3 is TGTGCCAGCAGCGTAGTCGGGACTAGCGGGGCGGAAGAGACCCAGTACTTC.

V gene TRBV7-2 combines with J gene TRBJ1-4; perhaps TRBD1 as D (6 bases). The CDR3 covers 16 residues. V shed 2 bases and J shed 4 bases, with 14 bases lying between them. Germline CDR1 and CDR2: SGHTA and FQGNSA. CDR3 DNA sequence: TGTGCCAGCAGCTTATATGGGGGGGCGAGTAATGAAAAACTGTTTTTT. Translating it yields CASSLYGGASNEKLFF.

This clone has more than one count but fewer than ten. The chain carries TRBV25-1 and TRBJ1-6; TRBD1 matches 8 bases. V was clipped by 4 bases and J by 0 bases; unmatched bases: 5. CDR1 is MGHDK, CDR2 SYGVNS, per germline. The CDR3 sequence is 17 residues long. CDR3 DNA sequence: TGTGCCAGCAGTGTGATCACAGGGGGCTCCTATAATTCACCCCTCCACTTT. Encoded protein: CASSVITGGSYNSPLHF.

V and J are TRBV18 and TRBJ1-5; TRBD1 is a possible D gene (6 bases). The CDR3 covers 15 residues. V lost 3 bases to trimming and J lost 3 bases, with 12 bases between them. CDR1 KGHSH and CDR2 LQKENI come from the germline V gene. The CDR3 DNA is TGTGCCAGCTCACCGTCGGGGGGCGACAATCAGCCCCAGCATTTT. Translated, it gives CASSPSGGDNQPQHF.

This chain uses TRBV7-2 with TRBJ1-5, with D unclear. Trimming took 5 bases from V and 4 from J, leaving 6 bases between them. CDR1 and CDR2 (germline): SGHTA, FQGNSA. The CDR3 has 12 amino acids. The CDR3 sequence is CASSHQNQPQHF. The CDR3 DNA follows: TGTGCCAGCAGCCACCAGAATCAGCCCCAGCATTTT.

V gene TRBV7-2 combines with J gene TRBJ1-1; D possibly corresponds to TRBD1 (6 bases). The V and J ends lost 7 bases and 9 bases respectively, with 21 bases between them. Germline V lookup: CDR1 SGHTA, CDR2 FQGNSA. The CDR3 has 14 residues. In DNA, the CDR3 is TGTGCCAGCACCTCCACTAACCTCGGACAGAAAGCTTTCTTT. Translating gives CASTSTNLGQKAFF.

The rearrangement uses TRBV5-1 and TRBJ1-6; D perhaps matches TRBD1 (6 bases). V lost 0 bases and J lost 7, with 14 bases in between. The CDR3 loop spans 16 amino acids. Germline loops: CDR1 SGHRS, CDR2 YFSETQ. CDR3 sequence (DNA): TGCGCCAGCAGCTTGGGATTGGAAAGGGGGAATTCACCCCTCCACTTT. This sequence encodes CASSLGLERGNSPLHF.

The chain is built from TRBV7-8 and TRBJ2-7; maybe TRBD1 (6 bases). Deletions cut 6 bases from V and 6 bases from J, with 27 bases between. The CDR3 length is 17 residues. From germline, CDR1 is SGHVS and CDR2 FQNEAQ. CDR3 DNA sequence: TGTGCCAGCAGAGCTACAGGGTACACTAGAACTCTCGGCGAGCAGTACTTC. It specifies CASRATGYTRTLGEQYF.

This clone was seen a handful of times. The chain recombines TRBV7-2 with TRBJ2-5; D gene ambiguous. The CDR3 contains 13 residues. Germline assignment: CDR1 SGHTA and CDR2 FQGNSA. V lost 4 bases and J lost 2, with 8 bases in between. CDR3 DNA: TGTGCCAGCAGCTATCCGGAGCAAGAGACCCAGTACTTC. Translation: CASSYPEQETQYF.

The rearrangement joins TRBV5-8 to TRBJ1-5; 8 bases are a match to TRBD1. CDR3 size: 15 residues. Trimming cost V 3 bases and J 0 bases; bases outside gene matches: 2. Germline V gene lookup returns CDR1 SGHTS and CDR2 YDEGEE. The CDR3, as DNA: TGTGCCAGCAGCTGGGGACAGGATAGCAATCAGCCCCAGCATTTT. Residues: CASSWGQDSNQPQHF.

This chain uses TRBV6-5 with TRBJ1-4; 9 bases fit TRBD1. Trimming at V came to 4 bases and at J to 4 bases, leaving 1 base not matched to a gene. CDR3 length equals 14 residues. The germline gives CDR1 MNHEY, CDR2 SVGAGI. The CDR3 region is CASSSDRGNEKLFF. In DNA form, the CDR3 reads TGTGCCAGCAGTTCGGACAGGGGTAATGAAAAACTGTTTTTT.

In its sample, this clone was seen a few times. The chain has TRBV7-8 and TRBJ2-7; 12 bases are shared with TRBD1. The CDR3 length is 18 residues. V trimming: 10 bases; J trimming: 5 bases; junction bases outside the gene matches: 21. In germline, CDR1 is SGHVS, CDR2 FQNEAQ. CDR3 amino acids: CATRLLGTGGPLLHEQYF. CDR3 DNA: TGTGCCACCCGACTTCTAGGGACAGGGGGCCCCCTCCTACACGAGCAGTACTTC. Combining the CDR3 with reference TRBV7-8 and TRBJ2-7 gives the whole variable domain GAGVSQSPRYKVAKRGQDVALRCDPISGHVSLFWYQQALGQGPEFLTYFQNEAQLDKSGLPSDRFFAERPEGSVSTLKIQRTQQEDSAVYLCATRLLGTGGPLLHEQYFGPGTRLTVT.

In its sample, this clone was seen a few times. The V call is TRBV10-2, the J call TRBJ1-4; D not resolved. The CDR3 is 12 residues long. Trimming took 10 bases from V and 8 from J, leaving 14 bases between them. Germline CDR1 reads WSHSY; CDR2 reads SAAADI. CDR3 coding DNA: TGCGCCACCTCTCTCTCTCAGGAAAAACTGTTTTTT. Its protein product is CATSLSQEKLFF.

This chain joins TRBV6-5 and TRBJ2-5; 8 bases are shared with TRBD1. This CDR3 has 15 amino acids. J lost 2 bases, V lost 5 bases, and 7 bases had no gene match. The germline V gene encodes CDR1 MNHEY and CDR2 SVGAGI. The CDR3 DNA reads TGTGCCAGCAGTCGGACAGGGAATGCTCAAGAGACCCAGTACTTC. Translation gives CASSRTGNAQETQYF.

The V gene is TRBV2, the J gene TRBJ1-2; tentatively, D is TRBD1 (5 bases). Trimming removed 8 bases from V and 5 bases from J, with 12 bases in between. CDR3 length: 12 amino acids. Germline loops: CDR1 SNHLY, CDR2 FYNNEI. CDR3 coding DNA: TGTGCCAGCCTACCCGGGGGGTATGGCTACACCTTC. This sequence encodes CASLPGGYGYTF.

This chain joins TRBV15 and TRBJ2-7, with D unclear. The ends were cut back, 1 base at V and 3 bases at J, with 13 bases in the middle. The CDR3 runs 15 residues. Germline CDR1 reads LNHNV; CDR2 reads YYDKDF (reference sequence). In DNA, the CDR3 is TGTGCCACCAGCAGAGCCGAACCGGGTCGCTACGAGCAGTACTTC. This encodes CATSRAEPGRYEQYF.

The V gene is TRBV4-3, the J gene TRBJ2-5, with 8 nucleotides matching TRBD2. Unmatched junction bases numbered 5, after V lost 0 bases and J lost 2 bases. There are 16 residues in the CDR3. CDR1 is LGHNA, CDR2 YSLEER, per germline. The CDR3 reads CASSQERGGTQETQYF. The CDR3 DNA follows: TGCGCCAGCAGCCAAGAACGGGGGGGAACGCAAGAGACCCAGTACTTC.

This clone has more than one count but fewer than ten. The rearrangement links TRBV6-5 to TRBJ2-5, with 7 bases fitting TRBD1. Trimming at V came to 8 bases and at J to 2 bases, leaving 8 bases not matched to a gene. The CDR3 sequence is 14 residues long. Germline V gene sequence: CDR1 MNHEY, CDR2 SVGAGI. The CDR3 loop reads CASPRLGQQETQYF. The CDR3 DNA reads TGTGCCAGCCCCCGCCTGGGACAGCAAGAGACCCAGTACTTC.

This chain connects TRBV7-9 to TRBJ2-7; D may be TRBD2 (5 bases). This CDR3 has 13 amino acids. V lost 7 bases and J 1 base, leaving 11 bases between the germline ends. Looked up from germline, CDR1 is SEHNR and CDR2 is FQNEAQ (reference sequence). Here the CDR3 DNA reads TGTGCCAGCACCTCGGGGATTTCCTACGAGCAGTACTTC. Translating it yields CASTSGISYEQYF.

This sequence joins TRBV28 and TRBJ2-7; TRBD2 matches 11 bases. Germline CDR1 MDHEN, CDR2 SYDVKM. Unmatched junction bases numbered 11, after V lost 4 bases and J lost 6 bases. CDR3 length: 16 residues. The CDR3 DNA follows: TGTGCCAGCAGTTCCCCTCTTAAACTAGCGGGAGTCGAGCAGTACTTC. Its protein is CASSSPLKLAGVEQYF. The whole variable domain, filled in from reference TRBV28 and TRBJ2-7, reads DVKVTQSSRYLVKRTGEKVFLECVQDMDHENMFWYRQDPGLGLRLIYFSYDVKMKEKGDIPEGYSVSREKKERFSLILESASTNQTSMYLCASSSPLKLAGVEQYFGPGTRLTVT.

V usage is TRBV30 and J usage is TRBJ1-3; TRBD1 might be the D (6 bases). The V and J ends lost 3 bases and 2 bases respectively, with 11 bases between them. The CDR3 spans 14 residues. Germline values: CDR1 GTSNPN, CDR2 SVGIG (reference sequence). CDR3 coding DNA: TGTGCCTGGAGCCAAAGACAGGCTGGAAACACCATATATTTT. This codes for CAWSQRQAGNTIYF.

The rearrangement links TRBV19 to TRBJ2-3, with TRBD2 matching over 10 bases. Trimming removed 3 bases from V and 0 bases from J; junction bases left unmatched: 6. The CDR3 sequence is 17 residues long. Germline loops: CDR1 LNHDA, CDR2 SQIVND (reference sequence). The CDR3 DNA reads TGTGCCAGTAGTATTTTCCTAGCGGGGGCTAGCACAGATACGCAGTATTTT. The encoded protein is CASSIFLAGASTDTQYF.

This chain joins TRBV29-1 and TRBJ1-2; no firm D call. CDR1 and CDR2 (germline): SQVTM, ANQGSEA. The CDR3 is 13 residues long. V dropped 3 bases and J dropped 4 bases, with 12 bases sitting between them. In DNA form, the CDR3 reads TGCAGCGTTGATAGCCGGAGTACCTATGGCTACACCTTC. Residues: CSVDSRSTYGYTF.

This clone came up a few times. J is TRBJ2-4 and V is TRBV25-1; 7 bases agree with TRBD1. The junction had 7 bases not matched to a gene; V was cut back by 1 base and J by 1 base. This CDR3 has 17 residues. From germline, CDR1 is MGHDK and CDR2 SYGVNS. This CDR3 reads CASSEFGQAEAKNIQYF. CDR3 in DNA: TGTGCCAGCAGTGAATTTGGACAGGCGGAGGCCAAAAACATTCAGTACTTC.

The chain joins TRBV9 to TRBJ2-3; tentative D call: TRBD2 (6 bases). This CDR3 contains 16 residues. Germline-derived CDR1 and CDR2 are SGDLS and YYNGEE. The germline V and J ends were trimmed by 1 base and 0 bases, with 12 bases remaining between them. CDR3 residues: CASSVWSSGSTDTQYF. CDR3 sequence (DNA): TGTGCCAGCAGCGTATGGAGTAGCGGAAGCACAGATACGCAGTATTTT.

This clone appeared a few times. The rearrangement uses TRBV4-3 and TRBJ2-7; D may be TRBD1 (5 bases). CDR1 and CDR2 (germline): LGHNA, YSLEER. Trimming left V 2 bases short and J 0 bases short, with 11 bases between. The CDR3 spans 15 residues. Here the CDR3 reads CASSQWQGSSYEQYF. The CDR3, as DNA: TGCGCCAGCAGCCAATGGCAGGGAAGCTCCTACGAGCAGTACTTC.

This clone has more than one count but fewer than ten. V and J are TRBV7-3 and TRBJ2-1, with 10 bases lining up with TRBD2. The CDR3 is 14 residues long. Per the germline V gene, CDR1 is SGHTA and CDR2 is FQGTGA. After removal of 6 bases from V and 5 bases from J, the junction contained 4 bases not matched to a gene. CDR3 sequence (DNA): TGTGCCAGCAGTCGGACTAGCGGCGACAATGAGCAGTTCTTC. Translated, it gives CASSRTSGDNEQFF.

The chain uses TRBV5-6 and TRBJ2-7, with 7 bases identical to TRBD2. Germline assignment: CDR1 SGHDT and CDR2 YYEEEE. V shed 0 bases and J 0 bases; nucleotides not matched to a gene: 6. The CDR3 extends over 16 amino acids. CDR3 in amino acids: CASSLGGLISSYEQYF. DNA for the CDR3: TGTGCCAGCAGCTTGGGGGGACTAATTAGCTCCTACGAGCAGTACTTC. Full variable domain (remainder filled in from reference TRBV5-6 and TRBJ2-7): DAGVTQSPTHLIKTRGQQVTLRCSPKSGHDTVSWYQQALGQGPQFIFQYYEEEERQRGNFPDRFSGHQFPNYSSELNVNALLLGDSALYLCASSLGGLISSYEQYFGPGTRLTVT.

This clone was counted only a few times. The chain uses TRBV27 and TRBJ2-2; TRBD1 matches 8 bases. Germline CDR1 reads MNHEY; CDR2 reads SMNVEV (reference sequence). V trimming: 6 bases; J trimming: 1 base; junction bases outside the gene matches: 4. The CDR3 is 15 residues long. The CDR3 nucleotides read TGTGCCAGCAGAGACAGGGGATGGAACACCGGGGAGCTGTTTTTT. Translation gives CASRDRGWNTGELFF.